This TCR beta chain stems from a study of CD8 T cells in Susac syndrome. Random hexamers were used to reverse transcribe the RNA input (about 0.5 to 1 ug). TCRdb independently ran MiXCR on the immunoSEQ multiplex PCR reads; one entry per CDR3 protein. The sample contains over 150,000 distinct CDR3 sequences, roughly 92% of which appear only once. V lost 3 bases and J lost 5; bases outside the gene matches: 8. CDR1 and CDR2 from the germline V gene are SGHRS and YFSETQ. The CDR3 covers 15 residues. This receptor was obtained from a human donor with multiple sclerosis. The genes are TRBV5-1 and TRBJ2-5; TRBD1 aligns across 9 bases. Sequenced: CD4+ T cells from PBMCs. The CDR3 protein is CASSSTPDRGETQYF. DNA for the CDR3: TGCGCCAGCAGCTCGACCCCGGACAGGGGCGAGACCCAGTACTTC.